A single sample is the source of the 11 T cell receptor beta chains below, sequenced in a study of blood T cell repertoires in COVID-19. Data came from immunoSEQ multiplex PCR; TCRdb stores just in-frame clones and leaves some out. Altogether about 300,000 clones are present, 70% to 90% being singletons, with the ten largest covering less than 2.5%. Sequencing was done on a sample of PBMCs or T cells enriched from blood (not recorded which). The origin of the receptors is a man aged 25 to 40 who had recovered from COVID-19.

The chain employs TRBV2 and TRBJ1-3; 12 bases fit TRBD1. J was trimmed by 3 bases and V by 6 bases; bases with no gene match: 6. The germline CDR1 and CDR2 sequences are SNHLY and FYNNEI. There are 16 residues in the CDR3. CDR3 sequence (DNA): TGTGCCAGCAGGCGGGACAGGGGGCGGTTTGGAAACACCATATATTTT. Amino acid sequence: CASRRDRGRFGNTIYF.

This clone has more than one count but fewer than ten. V usage is TRBV2 and J usage is TRBJ2-1; 10 nucleotides agree with TRBD2. Looked up from germline, CDR1 is SNHLY and CDR2 is FYNNEI. The CDR3 runs 10 residues. The J segment lost 16 bases and the V segment lost 8 bases, leaving 5 bases of the junction unmatched. The CDR3 is CASLAGEAFF. The CDR3 DNA reads TGTGCCAGCCTAGCGGGGGAGGCATTCTTC.

The chain uses TRBV7-9 and TRBJ1-1, with 11 bases matching TRBD1. Germline V gives CDR1 SEHNR, CDR2 FQNEAQ (reference sequence). This CDR3 comprises 15 residues. With V trimmed by 4 bases and J by 4 bases, 5 bases remained unmatched. The CDR3 coding sequence is TGTGCCAGCAGCTCTGGACAGGGGGCGGGCACTGAAGCTTTCTTT. Its protein is CASSSGQGAGTEAFF.

This chain joins TRBV7-3 and TRBJ1-6, with D perhaps matching TRBD1 (5 bases). The CDR3 is made up of 15 amino acids. V dropped 5 bases and J dropped 7 bases, with 15 bases sitting between them. Germline V gene lookup returns CDR1 SGHTA and CDR2 FQGTGA. CDR3 bases: TGTGCCAGCAGCCCGTCGGGGGGAGGAAATTCACCCCTCCACTTT. This translates into CASSPSGGGNSPLHF.

V usage is TRBV3-1 (or the pseudogene TRBV3-2) and J usage is TRBJ1-2, with no clear D. The ends were cut back, 4 bases at V and 8 bases at J, with 14 bases in the middle. This CDR3 has 13 amino acids. Germline assignment: CDR1 LGHDT and CDR2 YNNKEL (reference sequence). The CDR3 DNA reads as TGTGCCAGCAGCCTAATGAGTGAGTTAGGCTACACCTTC. Its translation is CASSLMSELGYTF.

This chain uses TRBV18 with TRBJ1-5; D not resolved. V lost 3 bases and J 6 bases, leaving 12 bases between the germline ends. This CDR3 is built from 14 residues. The germline V gene encodes CDR1 KGHSH and CDR2 LQKENI. CDR3 DNA: TGTGCCAGCTCACCGGGCCCCGGGAGTCAGCCCCAGCATTTT. As protein: CASSPGPGSQPQHF.

The J gene is TRBJ2-7, the V gene TRBV9; 10 positions match TRBD2. This CDR3 has 15 residues. V lost 3 bases to trimming and J lost 3 bases; unmatched junction nucleotides: 6. Germline CDR1 reads SGDLS; CDR2 reads YYNGEE. CDR3 region: CASSGGASGGYEQYF. In DNA form, the CDR3 reads TGTGCCAGCAGCGGCGGGGCTAGCGGGGGCTACGAGCAGTACTTC.

The rearrangement joins TRBV7-2 to TRBJ2-1; maybe TRBD1 (6 bases). Between the trimmed V and J ends, which lost 5 bases and 9 bases, there was a span of 14 bases. The CDR3 totals 13 residues. Germline lookup yields CDR1 SGHTA and CDR2 FQGNSA. CDR3 in amino acids: CASSPNQGIEQFF. CDR3 in DNA: TGTGCCAGCAGCCCAAATCAGGGGATTGAGCAGTTCTTC.

The chain is built from TRBV4-1 and TRBJ1-2, with 7 bases matching TRBD1. The V gene end was trimmed by 1 base and the J gene end by 4 bases; junction bases not matched to a gene: 6. Germline V lookup: CDR1 MGHRA, CDR2 YSYEKL. The CDR3 is 15 residues long. This CDR3 reads CASSQVSGQIYGYTF. CDR3 DNA sequence: TGCGCCAGCAGCCAAGTCTCGGGACAGATCTATGGCTACACCTTC.

In DNA form, the CDR3 reads TGTGCCAGCAGTATTCGGGACAGGGCAGGGCTCGGGGCCAACGTCCTGACTTTC. It translates to CASSIRDRAGLGANVLTF. The genes are TRBV27 and TRBJ2-6, with 9 nucleotides matching TRBD1. This CDR3 spans 18 amino acids. Germline V gives CDR1 MNHEY, CDR2 SMNVEV (reference sequence). The V gene end was trimmed by 5 bases and the J gene end by 4 bases; junction bases not matched to a gene: 12.

This rearrangement joins TRBV2 to TRBJ1-1; weak D call: TRBD1 (5 bases). This CDR3 region has 13 residues. CDR1 is SNHLY, CDR2 FYNNEI, per germline. V dropped 7 bases and J dropped 2 bases, with 11 bases sitting between them. CDR3 DNA: TGTGCCAGCAAGGTTGGGACTAACACTGAAGCTTTCTTT. It codes for CASKVGTNTEAFF. The full variable domain, with the rest looked up from reference TRBV2 and TRBJ1-1, is EPEVTQTPSHQVTQMGQEVILRCVPISNHLYFYWYRQILGQKVEFLVSFYNNEISEKSEIFDDQFSVERPDGSNFTLKIRSTKLEDSAMYFCASKVGTNTEAFFGQGTRLTVV.